These 27 T cell receptor beta chains were all obtained from the same sample, sequenced in a study of T-cell reconstitution after alpha-beta-depleted transplantation in children. Unique molecular identifiers were used to barcode this TCRbeta library. MiXCR, applied by TCRdb to the PCR reads, yields one record per CDR3 protein. The data contain roughly 200,000 distinct CDR3 sequences, 6.6% of them seen just once; the ten biggest clones take up more than 5.5%. This sample comprised PBMCs, obtained before TCRalphabeta/CD19-depleted stem cell transplant. These receptors were obtained from a boy between 2 and 10 years old with acute lymphoblastic leukemia, due to receive a stem cell transplant.

This clonotype has only a few counts. The CDR3 DNA sequence: TGTGCCAGCAGTTACGGCGGACTCTCCCAACATAGGGATACGCAGTATTTT. This translates into CASSYGGLSQHRDTQYF. This chain uses TRBV6-2 or TRBV6-3 with TRBJ2-3; TRBD2 might be the D (5 bases). There are 17 residues in the CDR3. CDR1 MNHEY and CDR2 SVGEGT come from the germline V gene. With 2 bases removed from V and 6 bases from J, the gap between germline ends came to 21 bases.

This clonotype was recorded at least ten times. The V call is TRBV18, the J call TRBJ2-3; 13 nucleotides agree with TRBD2. CDR1 and CDR2 (germline): KGHSH, LQKENI. After removal of 5 bases from V and 4 bases from J, the junction contained 3 bases not matched to a gene. This CDR3 is 15 amino acids long. CDR3 residues: CASSGTSGEADTQYF. The CDR3 region has the DNA TGTGCCAGCTCAGGGACTAGCGGGGAGGCAGATACGCAGTATTTT.

This clonotype was seen a single time. This sequence joins TRBV3-1 and TRBJ2-3, with a tentative D call TRBD2 (7 bases). The CDR3 is 17 residues long. Germline V gene lookup returns CDR1 LGHDT and CDR2 YNNKEL (reference sequence). Trimming shortened V by 10 bases and J by 2 bases, and 25 bases separated the two germline ends. In nucleotides, the CDR3 is TGTGCCACCACCAAGCACGTGCGGGGGCCTATCACAGATACGCAGTATTTT. Translation: CATTKHVRGPITDTQYF.

This clonotype was detected many times. The V call is TRBV28, the J call TRBJ1-5; 8 bases are a match to TRBD1. Germline CDR1 is MDHEN and CDR2 is SYDVKM. The CDR3 length is 15 residues. The J segment lost 5 bases and the V segment lost 6 bases, leaving 9 bases of the junction unmatched. CDR3 loop: CASRLGQGAHQPQHF. CDR3 nucleotides: TGTGCCAGCAGGTTAGGACAGGGAGCTCATCAGCCCCAGCATTTT.

V gene TRBV6-2 or TRBV6-3 combines with J gene TRBJ1-5; D unresolved. The V and J ends lost 7 bases and 2 bases respectively, with 6 bases between them. Germline V CDR1 and CDR2: MNHEY, SVGEGT. The CDR3 is 12 residues long. CDR3 sequence reads: CASKDGNQPQHF. CDR3 nucleotides: TGTGCCAGCAAGGATGGCAATCAGCCCCAGCATTTT.

This clonotype has ten or more counts. The chain uses TRBV28 and TRBJ1-1, with unresolved D. V dropped 2 bases and J dropped 6 bases, with 7 bases sitting between them. CDR3 length equals 12 residues. The germline gives CDR1 MDHEN, CDR2 SYDVKM. CDR3 in amino acids: CASSLQGAEAFF. The CDR3 DNA reads as TGTGCCAGCAGTTTACAAGGAGCTGAAGCTTTCTTT.

This clonotype has at least ten counts. The chain has TRBV20-1 and TRBJ1-1; 10 nucleotides align to TRBD1. V lost 1 base to trimming and J lost 3 bases; unmatched junction nucleotides: 5. The CDR3 totals 15 residues. Germline CDR1 and CDR2: DFQATT and SNEGSKA (reference sequence). The CDR3 DNA sequence: TGCAGTGCTAGAGGGGGACAGGGGTCGTACACTGAAGCTTTCTTT. Protein: CSARGGQGSYTEAFF.

This clonotype was detected only a few times. The chain is built from TRBV29-1 and TRBJ2-7, with D uncertain. Trimming took off 8 bases at V and 3 bases at J, with 17 bases between the two ends. From germline, CDR1 is SQVTM and CDR2 ANQGSEA. This CDR3 comprises 13 residues. Here the CDR3 reads CSFKTGLNYEQYF. The CDR3 nucleotides read TGCAGCTTTAAAACCGGGCTTAACTACGAGCAGTACTTC.

This clonotype came up a few times. The chain combines TRBV28 with TRBJ2-4, with D perhaps TRBD2 (5 bases). CDR1 MDHEN and CDR2 SYDVKM come from the germline V gene. V lost 5 bases and J lost 1, with 15 bases in between. The CDR3 sequence is 16 residues long. CDR3 in DNA: TGTGCCAGCAGTCCCATGGGCGGGCGGGCCAAAAACATTCAGTACTTC. It specifies CASSPMGGRAKNIQYF.

This clonotype was seen ten or more times. V is TRBV28 and J is TRBJ2-7; D gene unclear. Germline assignment: CDR1 MDHEN and CDR2 SYDVKM. V was trimmed by 2 bases and J by 0 bases, leaving 11 bases between them. This CDR3 has 15 amino acids. This chain's CDR3 is CASSLPSTDSYEQYF. CDR3 DNA: TGTGCCAGCAGTTTACCGTCGACTGACTCCTACGAGCAGTACTTC.

This clonotype was counted at least ten times. The chain recombines TRBV20-1 with TRBJ2-1, with D perhaps given as TRBD1 or TRBD2 (5 bases each). The V and J ends lost 0 bases and 2 bases respectively, with 17 bases between them. Germline V gene sequence: CDR1 DFQATT, CDR2 SNEGSKA (reference sequence). The CDR3 spans 17 residues. The CDR3 region has the DNA TGCAGTGCTAGAGATCTTAAGTGGGACGGAGCCTACAATGAGCAGTTCTTC. Translated, it gives CSARDLKWDGAYNEQFF.

As concerns this clonotype: One base away lies a much larger clone, so this may be a sequencing read error. This chain links TRBV29-1 with TRBJ1-1; unclear D gene. From germline, CDR1 is SQVTM and CDR2 ANQGSEA. The CDR3 sequence is 13 residues long. The CDR3 DNA reads as TGCGGCGTTGCCGGCTCCTGGGGCACTGAAGCTTTCTTT. It codes for CGVAGSWGTEAFF. Filled out from reference TRBV29-1 and TRBJ1-1, the complete variable domain reads SAVISQKPSRDICQRGTSLTIQCQVDSQVTMMFWYRQQPGQSLTLIATANQGSEATYESGFVIDKFPISRPNLTFSTLTVSNMSPEDSSIYLCGVAGSWGTEAFFGQGTRLTVV.

In this sample, this clonotype turned up many times. V usage is TRBV28 and J usage is TRBJ1-5; D remains ambiguous. The V gene's germline CDR1 is MDHEN and CDR2 SYDVKM. V shed 2 bases and J shed 7 bases, with 3 bases lying between them. The CDR3 sequence is 11 residues long. CDR3 in DNA: TGTGCCAGCAGTTTAGACCAGCCCCAGCATTTT. Protein sequence: CASSLDQPQHF.

There are many counts of this clonotype. The V call is TRBV5-6, the J call TRBJ2-2; 7 nucleotides align to TRBD2. V lost 0 bases and J lost 4; bases outside the gene matches: 12. CDR3 size: 18 residues. Germline lookup yields CDR1 SGHDT and CDR2 YYEEEE. In DNA, the CDR3 is TGTGCCAGCAGCTTGGTCGGAGGGAGGGTAACTTCCACCGGGGAGCTGTTTTTT. Translation: CASSLVGGRVTSTGELFF.

This clonotype was observed many times. The chain employs TRBV20-1 and TRBJ1-4, with D tentatively TRBD1 (5 bases). CDR3 size: 13 residues. Trimming took 2 bases from V and 5 from J, leaving 9 bases between them. CDR1 is DFQATT and CDR2 is SNEGSKA in the germline V gene (reference sequence). CDR3 loop: CSARRGRNEKLFF. The CDR3 DNA follows: TGCAGTGCTAGAAGGGGAAGGAATGAAAAACTGTTTTTT.

This clonotype was seen ten or more times. V is TRBV29-1 and J is TRBJ1-1, with 9 bases identical to TRBD1. V lost 7 bases to trimming and J lost 2 bases; unmatched junction nucleotides: 5. The germline V gene encodes CDR1 SQVTM and CDR2 ANQGSEA. This CDR3 spans 13 amino acids. CDR3 sequence (DNA): TGCAGCGCTTGGACAGGGGTTAACACTGAAGCTTTCTTT. Its translation is CSAWTGVNTEAFF.

In this sample, this clonotype turned up many times. V is TRBV4-2 and J is TRBJ2-7, with no clear D. Per the germline V gene, CDR1 is LGHNA and CDR2 is YNFKEQ. The V and J ends lost 1 base and 5 bases respectively, with 3 bases between them. The CDR3 length is 11 residues. As DNA, the CDR3 is TGTGCCAGCAGCCAAGCGGACGAGCAGTACTTC. Residues: CASSQADEQYF.

CDR3 sequence: CSAPTSGNFEEQYF. In nucleotides, the CDR3 is TGCAGTGCTCCTACTAGCGGGAATTTCGAAGAGCAGTACTTC. The rearrangement uses TRBV20-1 and TRBJ2-7, with 10 bases that match TRBD2. CDR3 size: 14 residues. Germline V CDR1 and CDR2: DFQATT, SNEGSKA (reference sequence). The V and J ends lost 5 bases and 7 bases, in that order; junction bases with no gene match: 11.

The chain links TRBV7-2 to TRBJ2-1; D might be TRBD2 (5 bases). The length of the CDR3 is 14 residues. The ends were cut back, 5 bases at V and 5 bases at J, with 13 bases in the middle. The germline gives CDR1 SGHTA, CDR2 FQGNSA. CDR3 DNA: TGTGCCAGCAGCCCGGTGCTAGCAGACAATGAGCAGTTCTTC. Protein: CASSPVLADNEQFF. Full variable domain (remainder filled in from reference TRBV7-2 and TRBJ2-1): GAGVSQSPSNKVTEKGKDVELRCDPISGHTALYWYRQSLGQGLEFLIYFQGNSAPDKSGLPSDRFSAERTGGSVSTLTIQRTQQEDSAVYLCASSPVLADNEQFFGPGTRLTVL.

This chain connects TRBV12-3 or TRBV12-4 to TRBJ2-5; a possible D gene is TRBD1 (6 bases). Trimming stripped 0 bases from V and 1 base from J, with 18 bases between. This CDR3 has 18 residues. The CDR3 reads CASSLARRRQAGQETQYF. DNA of the CDR3: TGTGCCAGCAGTTTAGCACGGCGAAGACAGGCCGGCCAAGAGACCCAGTACTTC.

This clonotype was seen at least ten times. This rearrangement joins TRBV4-3 to TRBJ2-4; D is possibly TRBD2 (5 bases). The V and J ends lost 4 bases and 0 bases respectively, with 16 bases between them. Germline CDR1 LGHNA, CDR2 YSLEER. This CDR3 is built from 17 residues. The CDR3 sequence: CASSLRYSRGAKNIQYF. CDR3 DNA sequence: TGCGCCAGCAGCCTTCGGTACAGCCGGGGAGCCAAAAACATTCAGTACTTC.

The V and J genes are TRBV6-2 or TRBV6-3 and TRBJ2-7; no clear D gene. The CDR3 length is 14 residues. The V end was cut by 2 bases, the J end by 5 bases, with 13 bases between. CDR1 is MNHEY, CDR2 SVGEGT, per germline. CDR3 amino acids: CASSYVGPPNEQYF. The DNA for the CDR3 is TGTGCCAGCAGTTACGTTGGACCTCCTAACGAGCAGTACTTC.

This clonotype was seen repeatedly, ten times or more. The chain links TRBV29-1 to TRBJ1-3; 9 bases align to TRBD1. Germline V gives CDR1 SQVTM, CDR2 ANQGSEA. J was trimmed by 9 bases and V by 7 bases; bases with no gene match: 7. The CDR3 has 12 amino acids. The CDR3 bases are TGCAGCGCCGGGACAGGGACCGGCACCATATATTTT. Translation gives CSAGTGTGTIYF. The variable domain in full, completed from reference TRBV29-1 and TRBJ1-3, reads SAVISQKPSRDICQRGTSLTIQCQVDSQVTMMFWYRQQPGQSLTLIATANQGSEATYESGFVIDKFPISRPNLTFSTLTVSNMSPEDSSIYLCSAGTGTGTIYFGEGSWLTVV.

This clonotype was seen a handful of times. V usage is TRBV4-3 and J usage is TRBJ2-7; 9 nucleotides line up with TRBD2. J gave up 5 bases and V 1 base, and 6 bases lay outside the gene matches. The CDR3 runs to 15 residues. The germline V gene encodes CDR1 LGHNA and CDR2 YSLEER. This CDR3 is CASSQVAGGPHEQYF. The CDR3 DNA follows: TGCGCCAGCAGCCAAGTGGCGGGAGGGCCACACGAGCAGTACTTC.

Many counts were recorded for this clonotype. CDR3: CASSLYYGYTF. The DNA of the CDR3 is TGTGCCAGCAGTTTGTACTATGGCTACACCTTC. The V gene is TRBV28, the J gene TRBJ1-2; D call uncertain. This CDR3 has 11 amino acids. Germline values: CDR1 MDHEN, CDR2 SYDVKM. Trimming shortened V by 3 bases and J by 3 bases, and 2 bases separated the two germline ends.

The chain carries TRBV19 and TRBJ2-4, with TRBD2 as a possible D gene (6 bases). The CDR3 consists of 11 residues. In germline, CDR1 is LNHDA, CDR2 SQIVND (reference sequence). The V end lost 8 bases, the J end lost 5 bases, and 7 bases lay between the germline ends. CDR3 bases: TGTGCCAGTGGCGGGGAAAACATTCAGTACTTC. Translating gives CASGGENIQYF.

The table lists this clonotype with many counts. The chain combines TRBV6-2 or TRBV6-3 with TRBJ2-7; the D is unclear. CDR1 and CDR2 (germline): MNHEY, SVGEGT. The germline V and J ends were trimmed by 6 bases and 4 bases, with 10 bases remaining between them. The CDR3 sequence is 12 residues long. The CDR3 sequence: CASSKGLYEQYF. DNA of the CDR3: TGTGCCAGCAGCAAAGGTCTTTACGAGCAGTACTTC.